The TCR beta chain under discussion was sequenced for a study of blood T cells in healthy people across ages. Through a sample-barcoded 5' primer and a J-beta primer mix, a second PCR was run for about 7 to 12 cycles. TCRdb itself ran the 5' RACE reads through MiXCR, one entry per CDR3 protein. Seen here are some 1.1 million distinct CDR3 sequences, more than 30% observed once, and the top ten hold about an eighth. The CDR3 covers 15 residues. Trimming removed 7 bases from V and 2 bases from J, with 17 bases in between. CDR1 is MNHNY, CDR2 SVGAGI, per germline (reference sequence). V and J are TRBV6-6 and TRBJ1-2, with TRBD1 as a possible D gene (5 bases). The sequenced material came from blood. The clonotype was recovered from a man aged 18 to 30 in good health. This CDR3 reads CASIGFGGTNYGYTF. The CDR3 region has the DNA TGTGCCAGCATAGGGTTCGGGGGGACGAACTATGGCTACACCTTC.